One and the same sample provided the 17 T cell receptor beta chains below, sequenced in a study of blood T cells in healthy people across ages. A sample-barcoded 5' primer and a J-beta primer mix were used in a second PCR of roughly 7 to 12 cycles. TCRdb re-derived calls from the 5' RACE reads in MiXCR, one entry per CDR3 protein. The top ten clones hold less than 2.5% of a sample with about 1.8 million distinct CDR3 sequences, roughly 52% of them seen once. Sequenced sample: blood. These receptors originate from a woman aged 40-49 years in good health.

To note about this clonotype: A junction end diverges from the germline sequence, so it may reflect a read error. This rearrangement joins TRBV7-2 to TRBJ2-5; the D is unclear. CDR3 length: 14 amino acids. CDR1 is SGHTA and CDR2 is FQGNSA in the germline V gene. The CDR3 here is CAGSYRRGRETQYF. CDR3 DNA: TGTGCCGGCAGCTACAGACGCGGCAGGGAGACCCAGTACTTC.

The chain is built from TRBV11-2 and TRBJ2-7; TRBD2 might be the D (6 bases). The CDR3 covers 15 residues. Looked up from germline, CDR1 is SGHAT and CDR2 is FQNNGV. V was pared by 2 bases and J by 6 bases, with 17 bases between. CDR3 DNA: TGTGCCAGCAGCTTAATCGCCTCGGGGGTTCGCGAGCAGTACTTC. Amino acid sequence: CASSLIASGVREQYF.

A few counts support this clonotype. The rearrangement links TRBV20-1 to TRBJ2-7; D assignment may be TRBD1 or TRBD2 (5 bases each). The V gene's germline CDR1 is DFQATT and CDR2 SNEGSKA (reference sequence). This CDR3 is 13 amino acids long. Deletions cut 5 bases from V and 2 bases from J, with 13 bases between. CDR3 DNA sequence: TGCAGTGCTCCCCAAGAGGGGACCTACGAGCAGTACTTC. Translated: CSAPQEGTYEQYF.

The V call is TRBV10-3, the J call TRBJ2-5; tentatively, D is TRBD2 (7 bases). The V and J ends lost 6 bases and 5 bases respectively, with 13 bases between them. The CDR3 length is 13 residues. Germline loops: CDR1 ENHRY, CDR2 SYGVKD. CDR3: CAISLGGQETQYF. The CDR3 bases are TGTGCCATCAGCCTCGGGGGGCAGGAGACCCAGTACTTC.

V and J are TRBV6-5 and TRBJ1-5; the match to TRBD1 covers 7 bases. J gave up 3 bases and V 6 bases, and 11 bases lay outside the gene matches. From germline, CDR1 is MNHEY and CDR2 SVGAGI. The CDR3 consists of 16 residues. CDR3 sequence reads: CASRPTQGVANQPQHF. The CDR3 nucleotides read TGTGCCAGCAGACCCACCCAGGGGGTTGCCAATCAGCCCCAGCATTTT.

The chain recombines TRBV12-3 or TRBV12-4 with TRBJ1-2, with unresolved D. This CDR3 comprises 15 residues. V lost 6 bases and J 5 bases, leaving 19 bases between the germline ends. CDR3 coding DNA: TGTGCCAGCAGGTCAAACGCTCGGCTGAATTATGGCTACACCTTC. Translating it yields CASRSNARLNYGYTF.

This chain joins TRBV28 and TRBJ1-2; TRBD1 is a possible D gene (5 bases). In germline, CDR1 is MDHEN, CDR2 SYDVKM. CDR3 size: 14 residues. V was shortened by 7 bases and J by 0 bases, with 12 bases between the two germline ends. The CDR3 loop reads CASMCQGTNYGYTF. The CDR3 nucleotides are TGTGCCAGCATGTGCCAGGGAACTAACTATGGCTACACCTTC.

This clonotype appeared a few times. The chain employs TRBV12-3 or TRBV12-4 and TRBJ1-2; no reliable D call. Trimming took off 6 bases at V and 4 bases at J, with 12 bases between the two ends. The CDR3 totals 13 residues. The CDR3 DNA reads TGTGCCAGCAGCGTTACAGTGATCTATGGCTACACCTTC. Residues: CASSVTVIYGYTF.

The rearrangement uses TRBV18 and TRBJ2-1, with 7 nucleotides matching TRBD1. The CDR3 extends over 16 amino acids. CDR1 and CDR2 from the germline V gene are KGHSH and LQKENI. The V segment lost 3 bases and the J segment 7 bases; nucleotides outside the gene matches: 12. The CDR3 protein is CASSPMARGQGNEQFF. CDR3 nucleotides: TGTGCCAGCTCACCTATGGCGAGGGGGCAAGGGAATGAGCAGTTCTTC. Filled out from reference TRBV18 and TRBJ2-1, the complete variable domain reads NAGVMQNPRHLVRRRGQEARLRCSPMKGHSHVYWYRQLPEEGLKFMVYLQKENIIDESGMPKERFSAEFPKEGPSILRIQQVVRGDSAAYFCASSPMARGQGNEQFFGPGTRLTVL.

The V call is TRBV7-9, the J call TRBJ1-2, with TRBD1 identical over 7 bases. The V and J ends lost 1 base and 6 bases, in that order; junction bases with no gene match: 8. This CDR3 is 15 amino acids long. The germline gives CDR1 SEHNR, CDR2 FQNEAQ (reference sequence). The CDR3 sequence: CASSLETGPADGYTF. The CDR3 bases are TGTGCCAGCAGCTTAGAGACAGGGCCTGCGGATGGCTACACCTTC.

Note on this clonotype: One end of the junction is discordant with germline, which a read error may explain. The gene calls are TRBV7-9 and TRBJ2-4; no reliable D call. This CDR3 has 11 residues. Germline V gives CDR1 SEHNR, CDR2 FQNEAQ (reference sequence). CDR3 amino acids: CPSSLGPDQYF. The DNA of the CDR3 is TGTCCCAGCAGCTTAGGCCCAGATCAGTACTTC.

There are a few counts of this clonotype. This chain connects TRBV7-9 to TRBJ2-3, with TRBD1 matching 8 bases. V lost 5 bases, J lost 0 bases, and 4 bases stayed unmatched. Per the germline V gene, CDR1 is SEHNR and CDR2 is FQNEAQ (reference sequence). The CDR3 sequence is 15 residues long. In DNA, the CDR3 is TGTGCCAGCAGCCAGGGACAGGTCAGCACAGATACGCAGTATTTT. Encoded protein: CASSQGQVSTDTQYF.

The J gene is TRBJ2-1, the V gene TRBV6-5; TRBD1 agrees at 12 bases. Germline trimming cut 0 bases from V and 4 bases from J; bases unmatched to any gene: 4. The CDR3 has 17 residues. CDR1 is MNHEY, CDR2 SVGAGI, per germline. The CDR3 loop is CASSYSGTGGIYNEQFF. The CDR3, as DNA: TGTGCCAGCAGTTACTCCGGGACAGGGGGCATATACAATGAGCAGTTCTTC.

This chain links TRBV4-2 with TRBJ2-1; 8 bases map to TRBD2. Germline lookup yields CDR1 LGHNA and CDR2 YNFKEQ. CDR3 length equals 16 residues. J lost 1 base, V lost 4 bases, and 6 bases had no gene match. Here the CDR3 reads CASSRREGGSYNEQFF. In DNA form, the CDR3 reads TGTGCCAGCAGCCGCCGGGAGGGGGGGTCCTACAATGAGCAGTTCTTC.

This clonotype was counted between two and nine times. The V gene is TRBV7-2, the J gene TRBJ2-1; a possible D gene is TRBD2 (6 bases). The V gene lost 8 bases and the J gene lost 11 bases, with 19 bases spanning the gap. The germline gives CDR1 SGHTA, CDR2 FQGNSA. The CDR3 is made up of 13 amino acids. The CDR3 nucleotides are TGTGCCAGCCGCGAACCCAGTGGACTAAAGCAGTTCTTC. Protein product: CASREPSGLKQFF.

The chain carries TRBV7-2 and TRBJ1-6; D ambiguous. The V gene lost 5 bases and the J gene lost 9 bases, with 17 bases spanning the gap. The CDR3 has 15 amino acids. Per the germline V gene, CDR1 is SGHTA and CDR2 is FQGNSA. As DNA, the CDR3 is TGTGCCAGCAGCCCGAGATTGGGAATGAGTTCACCCCTCCACTTT. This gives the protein CASSPRLGMSSPLHF.

CDR3 protein: CASSDRGPQADTQYF. The CDR3 DNA follows: TGTGCCAGCTCAGACAGGGGCCCGCAAGCAGATACGCAGTATTTT. This sequence joins TRBV18 and TRBJ2-3; 8 nucleotides agree with TRBD1. Trimming cost V 5 bases and J 4 bases; bases outside gene matches: 8. There are 15 residues in the CDR3. Germline lookup yields CDR1 KGHSH and CDR2 LQKENI.